This T cell receptor (delta chain) was retrieved from a study of delta chain sequences of gamma delta T cells (dated by TCRdb to the late 2010s). From a lookup of the germline V gene, CDR1 and CDR2 are GEAIGNYY and EKD. Trimming leaves V shorter by 3 bases and J shorter by 0 bases, with the junction holding 7 bases beyond the gene matches. The cysteine opens and the phenylalanine closes a CDR3 of 16 amino acids. This entry keeps only the CDR3 DNA: 48 bases, framed from base 1. The library was made by PCR. Sequencing relied on an Illumina MiSeq. Public reads were reanalyzed in TCRdb with CATT, and rows carrying the same DNA were merged afterwards. In all, the sample holds 3,000 to 3,500 delta-chain clones, and roughly 60% of those were seen once. The ten largest clones add up to approximately 50% of the sample. Turning to this clone: There is no known antigen for this receptor. The translation of this DNA and the TCRdb protein of a much larger clone differ at residue 6, probably owing to a read error; the protein shown here is translated from the DNA.

The chain links TRDV2 with TRDJ1, and TRDD3 matches 9 of the central bases. Sequenced input: a tumor sample. The sequence was collected from a human donor with breast cancer. In nucleotide form, the sequence is TGTGCCTGTGACGCATTACTGGGGGAATACACCGATAAACTCATCTTT. It codes for CACDALLGEYTDKLIF.